This TCR beta chain comes out of a study of blood T cell repertoires in COVID-19. About the study: The United States, Italy and Spain provided the acute and convalescent COVID-19 samples.

The germline V gene encodes CDR1 LNHNV and CDR2 YYDKDF (reference sequence). The CDR3 has 14 amino acids. V was cut by 0 bases and J by 5 bases, with 7 bases left in between. Only in-frame clones appear in the TCRdb table, and some are missing; sequencing was by immunoSEQ multiplex PCR. The top ten hold roughly 4.5% of the sample, which has 100,000 to 120,000 clones, 65% to 90% seen once. The V call is TRBV15, the J call TRBJ2-2; TRBD1 is a possible D gene (5 bases). The TCR was taken from a man in his fifties or sixties with acute or convalescent COVID-19. Sequencing used peripheral blood. The CDR3 spells CATSRDSGTGELFF. The CDR3 coding sequence is TGTGCCACCAGCAGAGATTCAGGGACCGGGGAGCTGTTTTTT.